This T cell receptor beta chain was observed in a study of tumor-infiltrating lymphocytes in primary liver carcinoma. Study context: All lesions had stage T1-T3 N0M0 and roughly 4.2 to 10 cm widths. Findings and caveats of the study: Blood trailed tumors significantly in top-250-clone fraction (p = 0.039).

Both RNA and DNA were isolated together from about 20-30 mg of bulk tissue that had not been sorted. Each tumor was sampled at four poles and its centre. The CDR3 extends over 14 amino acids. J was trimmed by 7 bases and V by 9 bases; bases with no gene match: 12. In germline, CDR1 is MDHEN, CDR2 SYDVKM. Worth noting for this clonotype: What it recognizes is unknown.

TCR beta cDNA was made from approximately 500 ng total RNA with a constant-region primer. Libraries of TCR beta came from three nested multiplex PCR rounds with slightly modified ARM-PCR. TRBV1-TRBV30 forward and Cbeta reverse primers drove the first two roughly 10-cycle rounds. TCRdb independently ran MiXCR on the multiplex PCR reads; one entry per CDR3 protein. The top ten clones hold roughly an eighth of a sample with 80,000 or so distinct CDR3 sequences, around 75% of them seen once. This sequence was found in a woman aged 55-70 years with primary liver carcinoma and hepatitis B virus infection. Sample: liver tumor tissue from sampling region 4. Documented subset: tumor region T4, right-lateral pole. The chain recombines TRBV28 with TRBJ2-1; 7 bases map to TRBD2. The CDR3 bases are TGTGCCAGTAATCAGGGAGGGCAAGTGAATGAGCAGTTCTTC. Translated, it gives CASNQGGQVNEQFF.